The 32 T cell receptor beta chains reported below all come from one sample, sequenced in a study of cytomegalovirus exposure and HLA in healthy donors (dated by TCRdb to about 2017). Library construction relied on the immunoSEQ multiplex PCR assay. For the multiplex PCR, a mixture combining 60 forward primers for TCR Vbeta segments and 13 reverse primers for TCR Jbeta segments was used. The table comes from immuneACCESS by way of TCRdb, which keeps in-frame sequences with V and J called. Part of the clones is missing from these tables; in studies checked, under half for an unresolved V gene and the rest for unknown reasons. This sample's table carries over 100,000 clones. 3.5% to 4.5% of the sample is in the top ten clones. The specimen was PBMCs. The receptors were sampled from a man younger than 40 in good health and CMV-seronegative.

The chain employs TRBV2 and TRBJ2-7; D remains ambiguous. Germline assignment: CDR1 SNHLY and CDR2 FYNNEI. V lost 7 bases and J 0 bases, leaving 16 bases between the germline ends. The CDR3 contains 15 residues. The CDR3 loop reads CASTPPGPSSYEQYF. The CDR3 bases are TGTGCCAGCACCCCCCCAGGCCCGAGCTCCTACGAGCAGTACTTC. Full variable domain (missing parts from reference TRBV2 and TRBJ2-7): EPEVTQTPSHQVTQMGQEVILRCVPISNHLYFYWYRQILGQKVEFLVSFYNNEISEKSEIFDDQFSVERPDGSNFTLKIRSTKLEDSAMYFCASTPPGPSSYEQYFGPGTRLTVT.

V gene TRBV10-3 combines with J gene TRBJ1-1, with a possible D match to TRBD1 (6 bases). Germline CDR1 and CDR2: ENHRY and SYGVKD. Trimming removed 6 bases from V and 1 base from J, with 9 bases in between. The CDR3 runs 13 residues. The CDR3 is CAIRDSPNTEAFF. The CDR3 DNA sequence: TGTGCCATCAGGGACAGCCCGAACACTGAAGCTTTCTTT.

The chain combines TRBV18 with TRBJ2-2; possible D gene TRBD1, 5 bases. V gave up 5 bases and J gave up 1 base, with 17 bases separating them. The CDR3 is 17 residues long. CDR1 and CDR2 (germline): KGHSH, LQKENI. This CDR3 is CASSSYLPTGNTGELFF. The DNA of the CDR3 is TGTGCCAGCTCATCTTACCTTCCAACAGGGAACACCGGGGAGCTGTTTTTT.

The chain joins TRBV5-1 to TRBJ2-7; the D gene is possibly TRBD1 (6 bases). This CDR3 region has 15 residues. Germline assignment: CDR1 SGHRS and CDR2 YFSETQ. V was shortened by 0 bases and J by 3 bases, with 13 bases between the two germline ends. The CDR3 region is CASSLDQGLDYEQYF. CDR3 DNA sequence: TGCGCCAGCAGCTTGGACCAGGGGCTGGACTACGAGCAGTACTTC.

This chain links TRBV29-1 with TRBJ2-5, with D perhaps matching TRBD2 (6 bases). With the DNA end fitting TRBJ2-7 better, the J assignment may be wrong. This CDR3 spans 15 amino acids. From germline, CDR1 is SQVTM and CDR2 ANQGSEA. CDR3 protein: CSVEDLGGRVYEQYF. CDR3 coding DNA: TGCAGCGTTGAAGATCTCGGGGGAAGGGTCTACGAGCAGTACTTC.

Here the CDR3 reads CASSQDGTFTDTQYF. The CDR3 DNA sequence: TGCGCCAGCAGCCAAGATGGTACATTCACAGATACGCAGTATTTT. The V gene is TRBV4-1, the J gene TRBJ2-3; D remains unclear. CDR1 and CDR2 (germline): MGHRA, YSYEKL. V lost 0 bases and J 2 bases, leaving 9 bases between the germline ends. The CDR3 runs to 15 residues.

DNA for the CDR3: TGTGCTAGTGGTTTGGTACTCACAGGGAATGTAGGAACTGAAGCTTTCTTT. Translating it yields CASGLVLTGNVGTEAFF. The rearrangement uses TRBV12-5 and TRBJ1-1; the D gene is possibly TRBD1 (6 bases). Germline CDR1 is LGHNT and CDR2 is FRNRAP. The CDR3 is 17 residues long. V was trimmed by 0 bases and J by 5 bases, leaving 19 bases between them.

About this clone itself: Other DNA sequences in the sample encode the same CDR3. The V call is TRBV9, the J call TRBJ2-5; 8 bases fit TRBD2. The germline V gene encodes CDR1 SGDLS and CDR2 YYNGEE. This CDR3 is 14 amino acids long. With 3 bases clipped from V and 5 bases from J, the junction kept 6 bases outside the gene matches. This CDR3 is CASSAGGTTETQYF. CDR3 sequence (DNA): TGTGCCAGCAGCGCGGGGGGGACAACTGAGACCCAGTACTTC.

The V gene is TRBV27, the J gene TRBJ2-7, with TRBD1 matching 7 bases. CDR1 is MNHEY, CDR2 SMNVEV, per germline (reference sequence). The CDR3 is 16 amino acids. V lost 4 bases to trimming and J lost 6 bases; unmatched junction nucleotides: 15. For the CDR3, the DNA is TGTGCCAGCAGTTATATCCCCGAGGGGGCCCCGGGCGAGCAGTACTTC. Translated, it gives CASSYIPEGAPGEQYF.

The J gene is TRBJ2-5, the V gene TRBV5-4; TRBD2 aligns across 9 bases. This CDR3 is 15 amino acids long. The V gene end was trimmed by 2 bases and the J gene end by 7 bases; junction bases not matched to a gene: 9. Germline CDR1 is SGHNT and CDR2 is YYREEE (reference sequence). As DNA, the CDR3 is TGTGCCAGCAGCTTACCGGGACTGCGGGGGGGGACCCAGTACTTC. Residues: CASSLPGLRGGTQYF.

V is TRBV15 and J is TRBJ2-7; 9 bases fit TRBD1. The germline V gene has CDR1 LNHNV and CDR2 YYDKDF (reference sequence). This CDR3 is 19 amino acids long. J lost 1 base, V lost 0 bases, and 13 bases had no gene match. The CDR3 sequence is CATSRDLTGTGKRSYEQYF. The CDR3 DNA sequence: TGTGCCACCAGCAGAGATTTAACCGGGACAGGGAAGAGGTCCTACGAGCAGTACTTC.

The chain recombines TRBV30 with TRBJ2-7; 7 bases fit TRBD2. The length of the CDR3 is 16 residues. Per the germline V gene, CDR1 is GTSNPN and CDR2 is SVGIG (reference sequence). V gave up 1 base and J gave up 6 bases; unmatched junction bases: 15. The CDR3 nucleotides read TGTGCCTGGAGTGCCGGGCCCCCGGGGAGGGGATTCGAGCAGTACTTC. It translates to CAWSAGPPGRGFEQYF.

The chain uses TRBV5-5 and TRBJ1-4, with D tentatively TRBD1 (6 bases). The CDR3 extends over 15 amino acids. V shed 1 base and J shed 4 bases, with 11 bases lying between them. Germline loops: CDR1 SGHKS, CDR2 YYEKEE (reference sequence). The chain's CDR3 is CASSLRGAGNEKLFF. CDR3 nucleotide sequence: TGTGCCAGCAGCTTGCGGGGGGCGGGTAATGAAAAACTGTTTTTT.

The chain carries TRBV25-1 and TRBJ1-2; D perhaps matches TRBD1 (5 bases). The CDR3 has 14 residues. CDR1 MGHDK and CDR2 SYGVNS come from the germline V gene. The V gene lost 6 bases and the J gene lost 4 bases, with 15 bases spanning the gap. The CDR3 DNA reads as TGTGCCAGCAGGGGGCTGGGCGCGAGCTATGGCTACACCTTC. As protein: CASRGLGASYGYTF.

V usage is TRBV7-2 and J usage is TRBJ1-1; D possibly corresponds to TRBD1 (6 bases). In germline, CDR1 is SGHTA, CDR2 FQGNSA. The CDR3 is 14 amino acids. Trimming took off 4 bases at V and 4 bases at J, with 13 bases between the two ends. The CDR3 nucleotides read TGTGCCAGCAGCTCACAGGGTCATGGCACTGAAGCTTTCTTT. Its protein product is CASSSQGHGTEAFF.

J is TRBJ2-5 and V is TRBV10-3; TRBD2 might be the D (5 bases). Trimming cost V 6 bases and J 1 base, with 15 bases left between them. Looked up from germline, CDR1 is ENHRY and CDR2 is SYGVKD. This CDR3 has 15 residues. The CDR3 nucleotides read TGTGCCATCAGCCCCTATGAGGGCTTCCAAGAGACCCAGTACTTC. Its protein product is CAISPYEGFQETQYF.

A word on this clone: The sample carries other DNA sequences with the same CDR3. The chain has TRBV7-9 and TRBJ1-6; D possibly corresponds to TRBD1 (5 bases). Germline loops: CDR1 SEHNR, CDR2 FQNEAQ (reference sequence). There are 13 residues in the CDR3. Trimming removed 4 bases at V and 8 bases at J, with 9 bases between. The DNA for the CDR3 is TGTGCCAGCAGCTCTACGGGGGATTCACCCCTCCACTTT. Protein sequence: CASSSTGDSPLHF.

The rearrangement links TRBV30 to TRBJ2-1; 12 bases match TRBD2. After removal of 3 bases from V and 9 bases from J, the junction contained 9 bases not matched to a gene. The CDR3 consists of 15 residues. Germline loops: CDR1 GTSNPN, CDR2 SVGIG (reference sequence). The CDR3 reads CAWRKLAGGSVEQFF. CDR3 DNA sequence: TGTGCCTGGAGGAAACTAGCGGGGGGATCGGTTGAGCAGTTCTTC. Full variable domain (outside the CDR3, taken from reference TRBV30 and TRBJ2-1): SQTIHQWPATLVQPVGSPLSLECTVEGTSNPNLYWYRQAAGRGLQLLFYSVGIGQISSEVPQNLSASRPQDRQFILSSKKLLLSDSGFYLCAWRKLAGGSVEQFFGPGTRLTVL.

The CDR3 loop reads CASSQVGDSPLHF. The DNA of the CDR3 is TGTGCCAGCAGCCAAGTAGGGGATTCACCCCTCCACTTT. This chain connects TRBV14 to TRBJ1-6; weak D call: TRBD1 (5 bases). Deletions cut 1 base from V and 8 bases from J, with 6 bases between. The CDR3 runs to 13 residues. Germline-derived CDR1 and CDR2 are SGHDN and FVKESK.

The chain recombines TRBV6-1 with TRBJ2-1, with D possibly being TRBD1 (5 bases). The CDR3 has 14 residues. V was cut by 7 bases and J by 0 bases, with 10 bases left in between. Germline CDR1 reads MNHNS; CDR2 reads SASEGT. The CDR3 loop is CASIRGFSYNEQFF. As DNA, the CDR3 is TGTGCCAGCATTAGGGGCTTCTCCTACAATGAGCAGTTCTTC.

This chain connects TRBV6-5 to TRBJ1-1, with D tentatively TRBD1 (5 bases). This CDR3 spans 14 amino acids. Germline CDR1 MNHEY, CDR2 SVGAGI. Between the trimmed V and J ends, which lost 0 bases and 4 bases, there was a span of 9 bases. The CDR3 sequence is CASSYSNQGTEAFF. The CDR3, as DNA: TGTGCCAGCAGTTACTCGAATCAGGGCACTGAAGCTTTCTTT.

The rearrangement links TRBV2 to TRBJ2-3, with 9 bases aligning to TRBD2. V was pared by 8 bases and J by 6 bases, with 12 bases of the junction left unmatched. The CDR3 runs to 15 residues. CDR1 SNHLY and CDR2 FYNNEI come from the germline V gene. The CDR3 DNA is TGTGCCAGCGGTCGGGTAGCGGGGGTTTCTGATACGCAGTATTTT. Translating it yields CASGRVAGVSDTQYF.

The CDR3 region has the DNA TGTGCCAGCAGCTTACCCGGGACAGGGATCTCTGGAAACACCATATATTTT. It codes for CASSLPGTGISGNTIYF. This chain connects TRBV7-9 to TRBJ1-3; 9 bases align to TRBD1. CDR1 SEHNR and CDR2 FQNEAQ come from the germline V gene (reference sequence). J was trimmed by 0 bases and V by 2 bases; bases with no gene match: 5. The CDR3 is made up of 17 amino acids.

The chain carries TRBV2 and TRBJ2-7, with TRBD2 identical over 10 bases. The V gene's germline CDR1 is SNHLY and CDR2 FYNNEI. The CDR3 is 15 amino acids. The trim removed 6 bases at V and 0 bases at J, leaving 5 bases unmatched. The CDR3 nucleotides read TGTGCCAGCAGCCCCGGGACTAGCGACTCCTACGAGCAGTACTTC. Its protein is CASSPGTSDSYEQYF.

The chain couples TRBV18 to TRBJ1-2; 7 nucleotides match TRBD1. V lost 0 bases to trimming and J lost 4 bases; unmatched junction nucleotides: 2. The germline V gene has CDR1 KGHSH and CDR2 LQKENI. This CDR3 comprises 14 residues. This CDR3 reads CASSPPTGSYGYTF. CDR3 nucleotide sequence: TGTGCCAGCTCACCACCGACAGGGTCCTATGGCTACACCTTC.

The J gene is TRBJ2-1, the V gene TRBV5-1; D might be TRBD2 (6 bases). V lost 1 base and J 1 base, leaving 18 bases between the germline ends. Germline loops: CDR1 SGHRS, CDR2 YFSETQ. CDR3 length equals 18 residues. This chain's CDR3 is CASSLRTTRSSSYNEQFF. The CDR3 DNA is TGCGCCAGCAGCTTGCGGACTACACGATCCTCGTCCTACAATGAGCAGTTCTTC.

J is TRBJ1-6 and V is TRBV19; 7 bases align to TRBD1. Germline assignment: CDR1 LNHDA and CDR2 SQIVND (reference sequence). V shed 3 bases, J shed 6 bases, and the junction held 8 bases outside the gene matches. This CDR3 spans 16 amino acids. CDR3 in DNA: TGTGCCAGTAGTATTGGCCGAGGGGGCCCTAATTCACCCCTCCACTTT. Its protein is CASSIGRGGPNSPLHF.

The chain has TRBV5-6 and TRBJ2-5; 8 bases fit TRBD1. The CDR3 spans 15 residues. Germline-derived CDR1 and CDR2 are SGHDT and YYEEEE. V gave up 4 bases and J gave up 0 bases; unmatched junction bases: 5. CDR3 nucleotide sequence: TGTGCCAGCAGCAGACTGGACAGGGACCAAGAGACCCAGTACTTC. Protein product: CASSRLDRDQETQYF.

J is TRBJ1-2 and V is TRBV14, with D perhaps TRBD1 (5 bases). The V end lost 3 bases, the J end lost 4 bases, and 12 bases lay between the germline ends. Germline loops: CDR1 SGHDN, CDR2 FVKESK. The CDR3 is 14 residues long. The CDR3 reads CASSQSGTFYGYTF. In DNA form, the CDR3 reads TGTGCCAGCAGCCAGTCCGGGACTTTCTATGGCTACACCTTC.

The J gene is TRBJ1-4, the V gene TRBV5-1; 9 nucleotides match TRBD1. Trimming took 6 bases from V and 2 from J; bases not matched to a gene: 5. This CDR3 contains 15 residues. CDR1 is SGHRS, CDR2 YFSETQ, per germline. This CDR3 is CASTIGTGTNEKLFF. CDR3 nucleotide sequence: TGCGCCAGCACCATCGGGACAGGGACTAATGAAAAACTGTTTTTT.

The chain recombines TRBV6-1 with TRBJ1-5, with TRBD1 matching 7 bases. This CDR3 has 15 residues. The germline CDR1 and CDR2 sequences are MNHNS and SASEGT. The trim removed 6 bases at V and 1 base at J, leaving 6 bases unmatched. This CDR3 reads CASREQGNSNQPQHF. CDR3 in DNA: TGTGCCAGCAGAGAACAGGGGAACAGCAATCAGCCCCAGCATTTT.

The genes are TRBV2 and TRBJ1-2; the match to TRBD1 covers 8 bases. This CDR3 is 14 amino acids long. Losses at the gene ends were 4 bases for V and 4 bases for J; bases not matched to a gene: 5. CDR1 is SNHLY, CDR2 FYNNEI, per germline. The CDR3 nucleotides are TGTGCCAGCAGTGGCCAGGGGGCGGTCTATGGCTACACCTTC. It is translated as CASSGQGAVYGYTF.